This T cell receptor beta chain was captured by sequencing in a study of T cell changes during pregnancy in multiple sclerosis. The germline V gene has CDR1 SGDLS and CDR2 YYNGEE. The trim removed 2 bases at V and 3 bases at J, leaving 9 bases unmatched. This CDR3 region has 16 residues. TCRdb's table, derived via immunoSEQ multiplex PCR, lists solely in-frame clones and lacks some. The sample holds about 40,000 clones; roughly nine tenths are singletons and the top ten take 0.75% to 0.85%. The V call is TRBV9, the J call TRBJ2-3; 7 bases align to TRBD2. The sequence was obtained from a female donor with multiple sclerosis, enrolled in a pregnancy study. This specimen consisted of CD4+ T cells from peripheral blood mononuclear cells, obtained before pregnancy. This CDR3 reads CASSVAGGSWTDTQYF. The DNA of the CDR3 is TGTGCCAGCAGCGTGGCGGGCGGGAGTTGGACAGATACGCAGTATTTT.